These T cell receptor beta chains were read from a single sample in a study of T cells after yellow fever vaccination. One entry per CDR3 protein, called by TCRdb with MiXCR from the 5' RACE reads. The data show hundreds of thousands of distinct CDR3 sequences, about 19% seen once. Sequenced here: PBMCs, sampled 15 days after the yellow fever booster vaccination. These receptors were obtained from a man aged 25 to 40 who received the YFV17D yellow fever vaccine. CDR3s include the opening cysteine and the closing phenylalanine or tryptophan. D genes are given only for firm matches. Clone size is stated in some rows and not others, as once, few, many or a class when expanded.

clone_size | j_call | d_call | v_call | cdr3_nt | cdr3_aa
few | TRBJ1-2 | . | TRBV15 | TGTGCCACCAGCAGACGTGCGGGGGCGATGGATGGCTACACCTTC | CATSRRAGAMDGYTF
. | TRBJ2-7 | . | TRBV7-9 | TGTGCCAGCAGCTCATACCGGGACTTCTCCTACGAGCAGTACTTC | CASSSYRDFSYEQYF
few | TRBJ2-1 | . | TRBV18 | TGTGCCAGCTCCCCGGGGGCCCCCGGGAATGAGCAGTTCTTC | CASSPGAPGNEQFF
. | TRBJ2-7 | TRBD1 | TRBV5-1 | TGCGCCAGCCAGAGCGGACAGGGTTACTCCGAGCAGTACTTC | CASQSGQGYSEQYF
few | TRBJ2-5 | . | TRBV12-3/TRBV12-4 | TGTGCCAGCAGAAAAAGAGCGGAAGAGACCCAGTACTTC | CASRKRAEETQYF
. | TRBJ2-7 | . | TRBV7-2 | TGTGCCAGCAGCTCAATACCTTCGGGAACCTACGAGCAGTACTTC | CASSSIPSGTYEQYF
. | TRBJ2-5 | . | TRBV7-8 | TGTGCCAGCAGCCCTCTAATTTCCGGGATAACCCAAAATGGGACCCAGTACTTC | CASSPLISGITQNGTQYF
few | TRBJ2-5 | . | TRBV9 | TGTGCCAGCAGCGTAGAATACGGAGAGACCCAGTACTTC | CASSVEYGETQYF
. | TRBJ2-3 | TRBD2 | TRBV10-3 | TGTGCCATCCGCCTCGGAGCGGGAGCCACAGATACGCAGTATTTT | CAIRLGAGATDTQYF
few | TRBJ2-7 | . | TRBV5-1 | TGCGCCAGCAGACGGGACCTAAACTACGAGCAGTACTTC | CASRRDLNYEQYF
. | TRBJ2-2 | . | TRBV4-3 | TGCGCCAGCAGCCAAGAAAGGCCCGGCCTAACCGGGGAGCTGTTTTTT | CASSQERPGLTGELFF
. | TRBJ2-3 | . | TRBV7-2 | TGTGCCAGCAGCCCTCGGAGGGACACAGATACGCAGTATTTT | CASSPRRDTDTQYF
few | TRBJ1-1 | . | TRBV29-1 | TGCAGCGTACCAGTGGACACTGAAGCTTTCTTT | CSVPVDTEAFF
. | TRBJ2-7 | TRBD1 | TRBV12-5 | TGTGCTAGTGGGGAAGGGACAGTAGGATACGAGCAGTACTTC | CASGEGTVGYEQYF
. | TRBJ2-1 | . | TRBV18 | TGTGCCAGCTCACCTGACCGGGACTTGAAATTGAATGAGCAGTTCTTC | CASSPDRDLKLNEQFF
. | TRBJ2-3 | . | TRBV6-6 | TGTGCCAGCACCCGAAATGTTCGAGATACGCAGTATTTT | CASTRNVRDTQYF
many | TRBJ1-1 | TRBD1 | TRBV5-1 | TGCGCCAGCAGTAGGACAGGGGACACTGAAGCTTTCTTT | CASSRTGDTEAFF
few | TRBJ2-7 | . | TRBV11-2 | TGTGCCAGCAGCTCCCTGGGTTCCTCCTACGAGCAGTACTTC | CASSSLGSSYEQYF
. | TRBJ2-2 | . | TRBV20-1 | TGCAGTGCTAGCCGGGGACTTAACACCGGGGAGCTGTTTTTT | CSASRGLNTGELFF
. | TRBJ2-2 | . | TRBV5-1 | TGCGCCAGCAGCTTCGAGTCCGGGGAGCTGTTTTTT | CASSFESGELFF
few | TRBJ2-1 | TRBD2 | TRBV29-1 | TGCAGCGTTGACCCTAGCGGGACCTACAATGAGCAGTTCTTC | CSVDPSGTYNEQFF
many | TRBJ2-7 | . | TRBV6-1 | TGTGCCAGCGGTGACTTAGGAGGGCTCTCCTACGAGCAGTACTTC | CASGDLGGLSYEQYF
. | TRBJ1-4 | . | TRBV6-5 | TGTGCCAGCAGTTACGGCAGGACTAATGAAAAACTGTTTTTT | CASSYGRTNEKLFF
. | TRBJ2-1 | . | TRBV7-8 | TGTGCCAGCAGCTTAGCTCCAGCGGTTTTAAACAATGAGCAGTTCTTC | CASSLAPAVLNNEQFF
. | TRBJ2-5 | TRBD2 | TRBV20-1 | TGCAGTGCTAGATGGTTAGCGGGAGGTGAGGAGACCCAGTACTTC | CSARWLAGGEETQYF
. | TRBJ2-5 | TRBD1 | TRBV20-1 | TGCAGTGCTAGAACCGGGACAGGGAGGGACCAAGAGACCCAGTACTTC | CSARTGTGRDQETQYF
few | TRBJ2-2 | . | TRBV7-2 | TGTGCCAGCAGCCGGCGAAGTAACACCGGGGAGCTGTTTTTT | CASSRRSNTGELFF
. | TRBJ2-5 | . | TRBV28 | TGTGCCAGCAGTTTCCAACCCGGACGTGGGGAAGAGACCCAGTACTTC | CASSFQPGRGEETQYF
. | TRBJ2-3 | TRBD1 | TRBV18 | TGTGCCAGCTCACCAGGGGGACAGGCAAAAGATACGCAGTATTTT | CASSPGGQAKDTQYF
few | TRBJ2-1 | TRBD2 | TRBV14 | TGTGCCAGCAGCCAAACTCGGGGGGGAGACTACAATGAGCAGTTCTTC | CASSQTRGGDYNEQFF
. | TRBJ2-7 | . | TRBV2 | TGTGCCAGCAGTTCTACTAGAGAGCAGTACTTC | CASSSTREQYF
. | TRBJ2-1 | TRBD2 | TRBV12-3/TRBV12-4 | TGTGCCAGCAGGCGGGAGTTTGAAAATGAGCAGTTCTTC | CASRREFENEQFF